This T cell receptor (beta chain) comes out of a study of spatial heterogeneity in lung cancer. Overall study context: There were 65 or so donors, all of them untreated patients with early-stage non-small cell lung cancer.

TCRdb re-called the 5' RACE reads through MiXCR, storing one row per CDR3 protein. The top ten hold less than 25% of the sample, which has around 18,000 distinct CDR3 sequences, less than 9.5% seen once. Time point here: blood at routine non-recurrence follow-up after resection. Tumor, nontumor lung or frozen PBMC supplied whole RNA that was sequenced unsorted. CDR1 LNHDA and CDR2 SQIVND come from the germline V gene (reference sequence). The V and J ends lost 6 bases and 2 bases respectively, with 17 bases between them. The CDR3 is 16 residues long. Study results and limitations: Resection blood, more than follow-up blood, showed ubiquitous expanded tumor TCRs.

In its sample, this clonotype was seen many times. Its cognate antigen is unknown. This rearrangement joins TRBV19 to TRBJ1-5; possible D gene TRBD1, 6 bases. The sequences come from PBMCs, collected at follow-up. The clonotype comes from a male donor with early-stage non-small cell lung cancer. CDR3 sequence: CASRPILAGGNQPQHF. CDR3 DNA: TGTGCCAGTAGACCCATTTTGGCAGGGGGCAATCAGCCCCAGCATTTT.